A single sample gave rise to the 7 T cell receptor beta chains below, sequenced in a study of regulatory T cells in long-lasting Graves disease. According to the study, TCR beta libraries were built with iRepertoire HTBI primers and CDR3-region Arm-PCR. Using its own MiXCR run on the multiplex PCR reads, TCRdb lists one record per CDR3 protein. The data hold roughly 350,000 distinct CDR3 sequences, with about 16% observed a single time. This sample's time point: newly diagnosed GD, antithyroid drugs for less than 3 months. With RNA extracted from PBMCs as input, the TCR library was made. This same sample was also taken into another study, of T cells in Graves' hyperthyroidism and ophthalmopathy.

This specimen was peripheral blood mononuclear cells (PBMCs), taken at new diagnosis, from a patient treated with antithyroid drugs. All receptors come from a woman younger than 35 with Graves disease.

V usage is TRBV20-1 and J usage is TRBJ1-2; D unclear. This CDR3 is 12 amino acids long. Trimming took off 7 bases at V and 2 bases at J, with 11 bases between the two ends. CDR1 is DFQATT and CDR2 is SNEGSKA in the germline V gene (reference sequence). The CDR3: CSGWSSNYGYTF. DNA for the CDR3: TGCAGTGGATGGTCCTCCAACTATGGCTACACCTTC.

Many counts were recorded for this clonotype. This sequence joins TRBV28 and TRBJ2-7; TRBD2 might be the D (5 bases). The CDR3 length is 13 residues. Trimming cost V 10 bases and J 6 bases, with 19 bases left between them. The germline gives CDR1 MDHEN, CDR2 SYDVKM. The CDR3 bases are TGTGCCACGAGACCCGGAGAGGACTCCGAGCAGTACTTC. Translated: CATRPGEDSEQYF.

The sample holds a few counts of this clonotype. The CDR3 DNA sequence: TGTGCCAGCAGCTTTAATAGGGGGGCCGATGAGCAGTTCTTC. This encodes CASSFNRGADEQFF. V gene TRBV11-2 combines with J gene TRBJ2-1; D could derive from TRBD1 or TRBD2 (6 bases each). The CDR3 extends over 14 amino acids. V lost 3 bases and J lost 8, with 14 bases in between. CDR1 is SGHAT, CDR2 FQNNGV, per germline.

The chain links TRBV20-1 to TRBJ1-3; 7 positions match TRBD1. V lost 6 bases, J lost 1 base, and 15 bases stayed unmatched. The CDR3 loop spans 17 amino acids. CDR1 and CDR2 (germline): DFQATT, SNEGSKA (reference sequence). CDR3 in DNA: TGCAGTGCCGACGCCGGGAGGGGACAGAAATCTGGAAACACCATATATTTT. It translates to CSADAGRGQKSGNTIYF.

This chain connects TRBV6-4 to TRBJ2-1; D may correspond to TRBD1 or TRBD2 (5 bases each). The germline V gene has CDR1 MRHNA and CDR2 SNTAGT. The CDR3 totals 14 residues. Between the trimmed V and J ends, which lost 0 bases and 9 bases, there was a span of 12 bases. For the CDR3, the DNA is TGTGCCAGCAGTGACTCGGGGGAAGGCAGTGAGCAGTTCTTC. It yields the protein CASSDSGEGSEQFF.

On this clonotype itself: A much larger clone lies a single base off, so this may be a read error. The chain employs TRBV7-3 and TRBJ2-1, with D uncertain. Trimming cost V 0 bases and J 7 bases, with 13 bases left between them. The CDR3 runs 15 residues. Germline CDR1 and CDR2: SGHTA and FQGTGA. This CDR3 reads CASSLTSDPGNEQFF. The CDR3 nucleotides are TGTGCCAGCAGCTTAACATCAGACCCCGGGAATGAGCAGTTCTTC. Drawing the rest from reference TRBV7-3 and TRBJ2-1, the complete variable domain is GAGVSQTPSNKVTEKGKYVELRCDPISGHTALYWYRQSLGQGPEFLIYFQGTGAADDSGLPNDRFFAVRPEGSVSTLKIQRTERGDSAVYLCASSLTSDPGNEQFFGPGTRLTVL.

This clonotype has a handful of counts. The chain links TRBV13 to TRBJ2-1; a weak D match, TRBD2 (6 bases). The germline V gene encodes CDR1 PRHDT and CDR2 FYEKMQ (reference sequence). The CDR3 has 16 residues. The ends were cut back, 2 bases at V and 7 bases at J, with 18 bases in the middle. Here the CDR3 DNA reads TGTGCCAGCAGCTTATCTCGAGGGTCAAGCGGGAATGAGCAGTTCTTC. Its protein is CASSLSRGSSGNEQFF.